The rows below give T cell receptor beta chains drawn from one sample of a study of blood T cell repertoires in COVID-19. Using immunoSEQ multiplex PCR, the repertoire was profiled, and TCRdb retains in-frame clones only, with some absent. The data show some 120,000 clones, roughly nine tenths seen once. The specimen was peripheral blood. The receptor set was obtained from a man between 60 and 75 years old with COVID-19, enrolled during active disease. CDR3s include the opening cysteine and the closing phenylalanine or tryptophan. The D gene is left open where the match is weak. Rows may omit the clone size; those that give it use once, few, many or a size class.

J gene,D gene,V gene,clone size,CDR3 protein,CDR3 DNA
TRBJ1-4,TRBD1,TRBV5-4,-,CASSVGQGTTNEKLFF,TGTGCCAGCAGCGTGGGACAGGGCACAACTAATGAAAAACTGTTTTTT
TRBJ2-1,TRBD2,TRBV24-1,-,CATAKGLAGSEQFF,TGTGCCACCGCGAAGGGACTAGCGGGAAGTGAGCAGTTCTTC
TRBJ1-5,-,TRBV3-1/TRBV3-2,-,CASSQDRDKSNQPQHF,TGTGCCAGCAGCCAAGACAGAGACAAGAGCAATCAGCCCCAGCATTTT
TRBJ2-3,-,TRBV7-9,-,CASSRVTGVDSDTQYF,TGTGCCAGCAGCCGCGTGACAGGTGTGGATTCAGATACGCAGTATTTT
TRBJ1-2,-,TRBV19,-,CASRSTDTNYGYTF,TGTGCCAGTAGATCGACAGATACCAACTATGGCTACACCTTC
TRBJ1-2,-,TRBV5-5,-,CASSPGTYYGYTF,TGTGCCAGCAGTCCCGGGACATACTATGGCTACACCTTC
TRBJ1-2,TRBD1,TRBV27,-,CASTQDRRYGYTF,TGTGCCAGCACCCAGGACAGGCGGTATGGCTACACCTTC
TRBJ2-7,TRBD1,TRBV7-6,-,CASSLGVRQGEGSYEQYF,TGTGCCAGCAGCTTAGGGGTCCGACAGGGGGAAGGGTCCTACGAGCAGTACTTC
TRBJ1-1,-,TRBV27,-,CASSLGKTRGQNEAFF,TGTGCCAGCAGTTTGGGGAAAACGCGGGGGCAAAATGAAGCTTTCTTT
TRBJ1-6,-,TRBV18,-,CASASTSREGSPLHF,TGTGCCAGCGCTTCGACAAGCCGTGAGGGATCACCCCTCCACTTT
TRBJ2-1,-,TRBV4-2,few,CASSQVRGTSYNEQFF,TGTGCCAGCAGCCAAGTTAGGGGGACCTCCTACAATGAGCAGTTCTTC
TRBJ2-1,TRBD1,TRBV28,-,CASSGRGQGSSYNEQFF,TGTGCCAGCAGTGGCCGGGGACAGGGGTCTTCCTACAATGAGCAGTTCTTC
TRBJ1-4,-,TRBV7-9,-,CASSLISNEKLFF,TGTGCCAGCAGCCTTATCTCTAATGAAAAACTGTTTTTT
TRBJ1-3,-,TRBV10-3,-,CAISESVGLGNTIYF,TGTGCCATCAGTGAGTCGGTGGGGCTCGGAAACACCATATATTTT
TRBJ1-5,TRBD1,TRBV9,-,CASSAGGSQPQHF,TGTGCCAGCAGCGCAGGGGGTAGTCAGCCCCAGCATTTT
TRBJ1-1,TRBD1,TRBV6-1,few,CASSDRGGNTEAFF,TGTGCCAGCAGTGACCGAGGGGGCAACACTGAAGCTTTCTTT
TRBJ2-3,TRBD1,TRBV6-1,-,CASSGRGTGGRDTQYF,TGTGCCAGCAGTGGGCGGGGGACAGGGGGAAGAGATACGCAGTATTTT
TRBJ1-6,-,TRBV30,-,CAWSVQRSPLHF,TGTGCCTGGAGTGTACAGCGGTCACCCCTCCACTTT
TRBJ1-2,-,TRBV19,-,CASSIKSGGYTF,TGTGCCAGTAGTATCAAGTCCGGTGGCTACACCTTC
TRBJ2-5,-,TRBV9,-,CASSPRTYQETQYF,TGTGCCAGCAGCCCCCGGACATACCAAGAGACCCAGTACTTC
TRBJ1-2,TRBD1,TRBV6-5,-,CASSRGQGWGYTF,TGTGCCAGCAGCCGCGGACAGGGTTGGGGCTACACCTTC
TRBJ1-2,TRBD1,TRBV30,-,CAYKTGVGYGYTF,TGTGCCTATAAGACAGGGGTGGGCTATGGCTACACCTTC
TRBJ1-1,-,TRBV6-4,-,CASSDDEEDGTEAFF,TGTGCCAGCAGTGACGACGAGGAGGACGGCACTGAAGCTTTCTTT
TRBJ2-7,-,TRBV29-1,-,CSVELGQFGYEQYF,TGCAGCGTTGAATTGGGACAATTTGGATACGAGCAGTACTTC
TRBJ2-4,TRBD2,TRBV6-5,-,CASSPEAGWDIQYF,TGTGCCAGCAGTCCCGAAGCGGGGTGGGACATTCAGTACTTC
TRBJ1-1,TRBD1,TRBV5-4,-,CASTDRENTEAFF,TGTGCCAGCACCGACAGGGAAAACACTGAAGCTTTCTTT
TRBJ2-1,-,TRBV7-2,-,CASSPPGAAYNEQFF,TGTGCCAGCAGCCCCCCGGGAGCGGCCTACAATGAGCAGTTCTTC
TRBJ2-1,TRBD1,TRBV4-3,-,CASSQETGGFGNEQFF,TGCGCCAGCAGCCAAGAAACAGGGGGCTTTGGGAATGAGCAGTTCTTC
TRBJ2-7,TRBD1,TRBV7-2,-,CASSLVGTGGYEQYF,TGTGCCAGCAGCTTAGTTGGGACAGGGGGGTACGAGCAGTACTTC
TRBJ2-3,-,TRBV12-3/TRBV12-4,-,CASSLDREYTQYF,TGTGCCAGCAGTTTAGACAGGGAGTATACGCAGTATTTT
TRBJ2-1,-,TRBV5-4,few,CASSPRGPSYNEQFF,TGTGCCAGCAGCCCTCGCGGGCCCTCCTACAATGAGCAGTTCTTC
TRBJ2-1,TRBD1,TRBV7-3,-,CASSQGTGVNEQFF,TGTGCCAGCAGCCAGGGAACAGGGGTGAATGAGCAGTTCTTC
TRBJ1-4,TRBD1,TRBV19,-,CASSPGGTEATNEKLFF,TGTGCCAGTAGTCCGGGCGGGACAGAGGCAACTAATGAAAAACTGTTTTTT
TRBJ2-7,TRBD2,TRBV18,-,CASSPGTSGTYEQYF,TGTGCCAGCTCACCCGGGACTAGCGGAACCTACGAGCAGTACTTC
TRBJ2-1,-,TRBV3-1/TRBV3-2,-,CASSQGGSEQFF,TGTGCCAGCAGCCAAGGAGGGAGTGAGCAGTTCTTC
TRBJ2-4,-,TRBV2,-,CASSERGHSHIQYF,TGTGCCAGCAGTGAAAGGGGACACTCCCACATTCAGTACTTC
TRBJ1-1,-,TRBV5-4,once,CASSLANRAMNTEAFF,TGTGCCAGCAGCTTGGCCAACAGGGCCATGAACACTGAAGCTTTCTTT
TRBJ1-3,TRBD1,TRBV3-1/TRBV3-2,-,CASSQAGQGSNTIYF,TGTGCCAGCAGCCAAGCTGGACAGGGGTCAAACACCATATATTTT
TRBJ1-5,TRBD1,TRBV18,-,CASTSGGGDQPQHF,TGTGCCAGCACCTCGGGAGGGGGCGATCAGCCCCAGCATTTT
TRBJ2-7,-,TRBV10-1,-,CASSEFDEQYF,TGCGCCAGCAGTGAATTCGACGAGCAGTACTTC
TRBJ2-1,-,TRBV5-1,-,CASSLEWERWDEQFF,TGCGCCAGCAGCTTGGAGTGGGAGAGGTGGGATGAGCAGTTCTTC
TRBJ2-2,-,TRBV7-3,-,CASKAANTGELFF,TGTGCCAGCAAGGCGGCGAACACCGGGGAGCTGTTTTTT
TRBJ2-7,-,TRBV4-2,-,CASSLEVADSYEQYF,TGTGCCAGCAGCCTGGAAGTAGCGGACTCCTACGAGCAGTACTTC
TRBJ1-5,-,TRBV5-8,-,CASNSNTDQPQHF,TGTGCCAGCAACTCGAACACAGATCAGCCCCAGCATTTT
TRBJ2-7,-,TRBV10-3,-,CAISESAGPVEEQYF,TGTGCCATCAGTGAGTCAGCAGGGCCGGTCGAGGAGCAGTACTTC
TRBJ1-1,-,TRBV30,-,CAWSTLGGTEAFF,TGTGCCTGGAGTACCCTTGGGGGGACTGAAGCTTTCTTT
TRBJ2-2,TRBD2,TRBV5-1,once,CASSLTSGSNTGELFF,TGCGCCAGCAGCTTAACTAGCGGGTCGAACACCGGGGAGCTGTTTTTT